This section outlines one T cell receptor beta chain sequence together with its context. The antigen is undetermined. CDR1 WNHNN and CDR2 SYGVQD come from the germline V gene (reference sequence). The CDR3 loop spans 13 amino acids. Trimming left V 5 bases short and J 4 bases short, with 8 bases between. The TCR library protocol was used to attach unique molecular identifiers. These identifiers were attached to individual cDNA molecules. TCRdb called the 5' RACE reads again in MiXCR, with one record for every CDR3 protein. The data show 25,000 to 35,000 distinct CDR3 sequences, approximately 5.2% seen once. This specimen comes from a study of early T cells in non-severe SARS-CoV-2 infection. At the level of the study: Unpaired chains resulted from sequencing bulk RNA of unsorted whole blood.

Whole-study findings and limits: Matching results from VDJdb favored anti-spike CD8 responses, leaving private and CD4 specificities undetected.

The TCR sequence derives from an adult who was a healthcare worker with PCR-confirmed SARS-CoV-2 infection or an uninfected control (not recorded which). Specimen: whole blood. The genes are TRBV10-1 and TRBJ2-2; tentative D call: TRBD2 (5 bases). CDR3 sequence reads: CASSLGGTGELFF. The CDR3 region has the DNA TGCGCCAGCAGTCTCGGAGGCACCGGGGAGCTGTTTTTT.